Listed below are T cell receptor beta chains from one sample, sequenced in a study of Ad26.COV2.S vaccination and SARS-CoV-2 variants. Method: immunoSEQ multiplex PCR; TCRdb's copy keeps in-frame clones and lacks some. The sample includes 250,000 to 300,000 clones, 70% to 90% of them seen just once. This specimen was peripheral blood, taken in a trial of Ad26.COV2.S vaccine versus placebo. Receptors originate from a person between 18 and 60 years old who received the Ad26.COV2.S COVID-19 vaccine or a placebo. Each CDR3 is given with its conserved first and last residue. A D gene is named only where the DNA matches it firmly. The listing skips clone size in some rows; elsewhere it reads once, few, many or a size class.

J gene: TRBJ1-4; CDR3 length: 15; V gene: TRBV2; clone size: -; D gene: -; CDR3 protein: CASSAAGGPNEKLFF; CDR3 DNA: TGTGCCAGCAGTGCGGCGGGCGGGCCTAATGAAAAACTGTTTTTT
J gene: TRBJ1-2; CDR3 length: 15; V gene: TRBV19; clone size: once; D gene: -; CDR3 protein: CASSMEGATLYGYTF; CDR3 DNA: TGTGCCAGTAGTATGGAAGGAGCGACCCTCTATGGCTACACCTTC
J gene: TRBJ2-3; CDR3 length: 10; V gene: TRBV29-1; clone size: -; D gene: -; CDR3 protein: CSVEEIAQYF; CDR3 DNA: TGCAGCGTTGAGGAAATCGCGCAGTATTTT
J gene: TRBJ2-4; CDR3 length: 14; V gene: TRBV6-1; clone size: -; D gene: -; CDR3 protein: CASSERVGVYIQYF; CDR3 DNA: TGTGCCAGCAGTGAAAGAGTAGGGGTATACATTCAGTACTTC
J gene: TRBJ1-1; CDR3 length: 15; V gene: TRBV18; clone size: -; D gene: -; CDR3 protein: CASSPPAGDRTEAFF; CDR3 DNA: TGTGCCAGCTCACCACCTGCTGGGGATAGAACTGAAGCTTTCTTT
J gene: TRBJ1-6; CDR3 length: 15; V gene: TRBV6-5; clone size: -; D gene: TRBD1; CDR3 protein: CASSSGRDRDSPLHF; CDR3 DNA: TGTGCCAGCAGCTCCGGGAGGGACAGGGATTCACCCCTCCACTTT
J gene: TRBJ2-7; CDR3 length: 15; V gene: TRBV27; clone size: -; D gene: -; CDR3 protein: CASRVVGSRVSEQYF; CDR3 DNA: TGTGCCAGTCGTGTTGTAGGATCAAGGGTCTCCGAGCAGTACTTC
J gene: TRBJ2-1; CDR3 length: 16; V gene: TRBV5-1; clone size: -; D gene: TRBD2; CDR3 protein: CASSPRTSGSYNEQFF; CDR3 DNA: TGCGCCAGCAGCCCCCGGACTAGCGGAAGCTACAATGAGCAGTTCTTC
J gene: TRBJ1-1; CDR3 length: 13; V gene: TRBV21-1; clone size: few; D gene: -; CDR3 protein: CASSKGVNTEAFF; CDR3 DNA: TGTGCCAGCAGCAAAGGAGTGAACACTGAAGCTTTCTTT
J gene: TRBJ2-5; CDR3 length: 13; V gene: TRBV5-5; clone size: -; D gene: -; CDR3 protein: CASSVAGLETQYF; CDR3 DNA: TGTGCCAGCAGCGTGGCAGGGTTGGAGACCCAGTACTTC
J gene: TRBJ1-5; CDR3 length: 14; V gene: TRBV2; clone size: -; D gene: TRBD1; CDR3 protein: CASNRQGGNQPQHF; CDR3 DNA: TGTGCCAGCAATAGACAGGGGGGCAATCAGCCCCAGCATTTT
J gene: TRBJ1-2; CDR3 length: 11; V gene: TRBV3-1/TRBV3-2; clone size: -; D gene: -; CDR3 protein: CASSQEYGYTF; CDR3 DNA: TGTGCCAGCAGCCAAGAGTATGGCTACACCTTC
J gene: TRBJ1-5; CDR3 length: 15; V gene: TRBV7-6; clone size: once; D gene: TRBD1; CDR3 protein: CASSRGTGSNQPQHF; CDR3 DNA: TGTGCCAGCAGCCGCGGGACAGGCAGTAATCAGCCCCAGCATTTT
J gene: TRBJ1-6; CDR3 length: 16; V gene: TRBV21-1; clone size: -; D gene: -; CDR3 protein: CASSKFGGKENSPLHF; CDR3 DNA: TGTGCCAGCAGCAAATTCGGGGGGAAGGAGAATTCACCCCTCCACTTT
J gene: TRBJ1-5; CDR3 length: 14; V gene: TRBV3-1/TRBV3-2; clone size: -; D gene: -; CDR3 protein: CASSSNYGYQPQHF; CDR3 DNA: TGTGCCAGCAGCTCAAATTACGGGTATCAGCCCCAGCATTTT
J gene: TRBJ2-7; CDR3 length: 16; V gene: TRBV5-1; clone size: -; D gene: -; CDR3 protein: CASSLAALALSYEQYF; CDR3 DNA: TGCGCCAGCAGCTTGGCCGCTCTAGCGCTCTCCTACGAGCAGTACTTC
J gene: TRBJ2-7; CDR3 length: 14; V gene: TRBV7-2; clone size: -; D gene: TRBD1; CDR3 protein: CASSLTGYSYEQYF; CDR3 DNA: TGTGCCAGCAGCTTGACAGGGTACTCCTACGAGCAGTACTTC